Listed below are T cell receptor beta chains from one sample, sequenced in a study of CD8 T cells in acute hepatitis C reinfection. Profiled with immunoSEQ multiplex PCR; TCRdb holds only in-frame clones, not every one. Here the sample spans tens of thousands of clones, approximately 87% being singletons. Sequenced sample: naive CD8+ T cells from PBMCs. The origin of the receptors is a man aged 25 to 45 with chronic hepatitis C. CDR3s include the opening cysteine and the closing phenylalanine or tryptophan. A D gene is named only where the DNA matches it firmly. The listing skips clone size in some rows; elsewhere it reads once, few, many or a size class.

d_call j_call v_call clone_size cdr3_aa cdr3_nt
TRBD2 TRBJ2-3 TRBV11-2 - CASSLLAGRTDTQYF TGTGCCAGCAGCCTTCTAGCGGGGCGCACAGATACGCAGTATTTT
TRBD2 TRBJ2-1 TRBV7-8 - CASSLVESSGPWYHNEQFF TGTGCCAGCAGCTTAGTAGAGTCTAGCGGGCCGTGGTACCACAATGAGCAGTTCTTC
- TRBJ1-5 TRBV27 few CASSPLPRDPSNQPQHF TGTGCCAGCAGTCCCCTCCCGCGGGACCCTAGCAATCAGCCCCAGCATTTT
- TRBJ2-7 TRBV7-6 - CASSPDGYEQYF TGTGCCAGCAGCCCGGACGGCTACGAGCAGTACTTC
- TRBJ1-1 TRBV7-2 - CASSNSRLVNTEAFF TGTGCCAGCAGCAATAGCAGGCTAGTGAACACTGAAGCTTTCTTT
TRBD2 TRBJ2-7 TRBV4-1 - CASSQYTSGSYEQYF TGCGCCAGCAGCCAATACACTAGCGGGAGTTACGAGCAGTACTTC
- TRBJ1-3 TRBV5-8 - CASSPLSAGDPGNTIYF TGTGCCAGCAGCCCCCTTAGCGCAGGGGACCCTGGAAACACCATATATTTT
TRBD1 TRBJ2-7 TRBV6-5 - CASHPGQGEQYF TGTGCCTCCCACCCGGGACAGGGCGAGCAGTACTTC
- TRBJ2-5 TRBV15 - CATSGEDTTAETQYF TGTGCCACCAGCGGCGAGGACACTACCGCAGAGACCCAGTACTTC
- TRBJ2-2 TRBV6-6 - CACSRGATNTGELFF TGTGCCTGCTCAAGGGGGGCTACGAACACCGGGGAGCTGTTTTTT
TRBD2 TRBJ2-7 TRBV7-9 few CASSSTLADYEQYF TGTGCCAGCAGCTCCACGCTAGCGGACTACGAGCAGTACTTC
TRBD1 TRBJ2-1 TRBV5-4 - CASSSTGNEQFF TGTGCCAGCAGCTCGACAGGGAATGAGCAGTTCTTC
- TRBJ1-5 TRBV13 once CASSLGSLSNQPQHF TGTGCCAGCAGCTTAGGCAGCCTCAGCAATCAGCCCCAGCATTTT
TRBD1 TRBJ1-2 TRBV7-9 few CASSTTTGGRYGYTF TGTGCCAGCAGCACAACAACAGGGGGCAGATATGGCTACACCTTC
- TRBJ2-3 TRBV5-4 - CASSFADTQYF TGTGCCAGCAGCTTTGCTGATACGCAGTATTTT
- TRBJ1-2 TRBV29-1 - CSVQLAGRYTGGYTF TGCAGCGTTCAGCTTGCAGGGCGTTATACTGGAGGCTACACCTTC
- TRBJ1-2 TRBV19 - CASSSFLGAGVKDGYTF TGTGCCAGTAGTTCCTTCCTCGGGGCAGGGGTTAAGGATGGCTACACCTTC
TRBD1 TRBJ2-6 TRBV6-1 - CASSEAGTAILANVLTF TGTGCCAGCAGTGAAGCCGGGACAGCCATCCTGGCCAACGTCCTGACTTTC
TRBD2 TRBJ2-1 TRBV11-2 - CASSLPAGGPEGSYNEQFF TGTGCCAGCAGCTTACCAGCGGGGGGTCCGGAGGGCTCCTACAATGAGCAGTTCTTC
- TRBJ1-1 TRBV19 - CASRQGLAEAFF TGTGCCAGTAGACAGGGTTTGGCTGAAGCTTTCTTT
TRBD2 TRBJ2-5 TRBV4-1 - CASSKTGLAETQYF TGCGCCAGCAGCAAAACGGGACTAGCGGAGACCCAGTACTTC
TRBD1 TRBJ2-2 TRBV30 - CARSYPGQSNGELFF TGTGCCCGATCTTACCCGGGACAGTCGAACGGGGAGCTGTTTTTT